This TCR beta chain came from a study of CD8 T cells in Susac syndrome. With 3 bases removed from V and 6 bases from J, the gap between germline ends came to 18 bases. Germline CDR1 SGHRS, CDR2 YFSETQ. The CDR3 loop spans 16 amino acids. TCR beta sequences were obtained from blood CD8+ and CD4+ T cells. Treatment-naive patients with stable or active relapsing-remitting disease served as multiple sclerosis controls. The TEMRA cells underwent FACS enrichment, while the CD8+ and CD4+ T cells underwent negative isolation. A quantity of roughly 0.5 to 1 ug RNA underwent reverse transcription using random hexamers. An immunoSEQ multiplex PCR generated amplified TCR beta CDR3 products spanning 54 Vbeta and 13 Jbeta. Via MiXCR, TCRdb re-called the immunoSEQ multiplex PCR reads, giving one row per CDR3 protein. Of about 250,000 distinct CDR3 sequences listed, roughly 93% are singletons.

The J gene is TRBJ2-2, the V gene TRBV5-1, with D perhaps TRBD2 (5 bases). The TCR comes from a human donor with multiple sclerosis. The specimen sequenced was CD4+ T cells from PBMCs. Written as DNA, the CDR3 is TGCGCCAGCAGCTCGTACAGAAACACGAGGGCCGGGGAGCTGTTTTTT. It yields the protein CASSSYRNTRAGELFF. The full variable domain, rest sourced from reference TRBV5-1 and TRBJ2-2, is KAGVTQTPRYLIKTRGQQVTLSCSPISGHRSVSWYQQTPGQGLQFLFEYFSETQRNKGNFPGRFSGRQFSNSRSEMNVSTLELGDSALYLCASSSYRNTRAGELFFGEGSRLTVL.